Below are 20 T cell receptor beta chains sequenced from a single sample in a study of blood T cell repertoires in COVID-19. The assay was immunoSEQ multiplex PCR, and TCRdb's table has in-frame clones only and misses some. The sample records 100,000 or so clones, around 84% being singletons. Sequenced: peripheral blood. The source is a woman older than 75 with acute or convalescent COVID-19.

This clone occurred a few times. This chain connects TRBV24-1 to TRBJ1-5; 9 positions match TRBD1. Trimming took 7 bases from V and 5 from J; bases not matched to a gene: 8. This CDR3 has 15 amino acids. Per the germline V gene, CDR1 is KGHDR and CDR2 is SFDVKD. DNA for the CDR3: TGTGCCACCAGCCGAACAGGGGGCTGGGATCAGCCCCAGCATTTT. Its translation is CATSRTGGWDQPQHF.

The chain recombines TRBV19 with TRBJ2-2; 8 nucleotides agree with TRBD2. CDR1 is LNHDA and CDR2 is SQIVND in the germline V gene (reference sequence). This CDR3 is 16 amino acids long. V lost 3 bases to trimming and J lost 3 bases; unmatched junction nucleotides: 6. The CDR3 DNA sequence: TGTGCCAGTAGTATTCCCGGGAGGGCCGACACCGGGGAGCTGTTTTTT. This gives the protein CASSIPGRADTGELFF.

This rearrangement joins TRBV7-8 to TRBJ2-1, with 7 bases matching TRBD2. The germline gives CDR1 SGHVS, CDR2 FQNEAQ. J gave up 3 bases and V 3 bases, and 5 bases lay outside the gene matches. The CDR3 has 15 residues. The CDR3 DNA sequence: TGTGCCAGCAGCTTGGGACTAACTATCTACAATGAGCAGTTCTTC. The encoded protein is CASSLGLTIYNEQFF.

The V gene is TRBV5-1, the J gene TRBJ2-6, with D perhaps matching TRBD2 (5 bases). The length of the CDR3 is 15 residues. V gave up 0 bases and J gave up 2 bases, with 6 bases separating them. Germline lookup yields CDR1 SGHRS and CDR2 YFSETQ. In nucleotides, the CDR3 is TGCGCCAGCAGCTTGGTGGGAGCTGGGGCCAACGTCCTGACTTTC. Protein sequence: CASSLVGAGANVLTF.

The V call is TRBV6-5, the J call TRBJ2-1, with TRBD2 identical over 8 bases. The CDR3 sequence is 15 residues long. Germline V lookup: CDR1 MNHEY, CDR2 SVGAGI. V was clipped by 7 bases and J by 11 bases; unmatched bases: 16. Written as DNA, the CDR3 is TGTGCCAGCAAGGTGAGGGCGGGGGGAGGAACCAAGCAGTTCTTC. This sequence encodes CASKVRAGGGTKQFF.

The chain combines TRBV5-1 with TRBJ2-7, with 8 bases that match TRBD2. The V gene's germline CDR1 is SGHRS and CDR2 YFSETQ. V dropped 0 bases and J dropped 6; count of bases not matched to a gene: 5. The CDR3 length is 14 residues. CDR3 DNA: TGCGCCAGCAGCTTGGAAGCGGGAGTAGGCGAGCAGTACTTC. Amino acids: CASSLEAGVGEQYF.

The rearrangement uses TRBV24-1 and TRBJ2-7, with 11 positions matching TRBD1. The germline V gene has CDR1 KGHDR and CDR2 SFDVKD. CDR3 length: 14 residues. The V segment lost 10 bases and the J segment 1 base; nucleotides outside the gene matches: 5. CDR3 nucleotide sequence: TGTGCCACTTCTGGGACAGGGGGGTCCTACGAGCAGTACTTC. Residues: CATSGTGGSYEQYF.

This clone was counted a few times. The rearrangement links TRBV27 to TRBJ2-1; TRBD1 agrees at 10 bases. This CDR3 spans 15 amino acids. Germline CDR1 reads MNHEY; CDR2 reads SMNVEV (reference sequence). V lost 1 base and J lost 9; bases outside the gene matches: 6. CDR3 coding DNA: TGTGCCAGCAGTTTATGGGACAGGGGAGGTTTTGAGCAGTTCTTC. Translated: CASSLWDRGGFEQFF.

V usage is TRBV7-2 and J usage is TRBJ1-1; D remains unclear. Germline CDR1 is SGHTA and CDR2 is FQGNSA. This CDR3 contains 14 residues. Deletions cut 1 base from V and 7 bases from J, with 13 bases between. CDR3 sequence reads: CASSLGIMSGEAFF. CDR3 coding DNA: TGTGCCAGCAGCTTAGGAATTATGAGCGGTGAAGCTTTCTTT. Using reference TRBV7-2 and TRBJ1-1 for the parts outside the CDR3, the full variable domain is GAGVSQSPSNKVTEKGKDVELRCDPISGHTALYWYRQSLGQGLEFLIYFQGNSAPDKSGLPSDRFSAERTGGSVSTLTIQRTQQEDSAVYLCASSLGIMSGEAFFGQGTRLTVV.

This clone was counted only a few times. V gene TRBV6-6 combines with J gene TRBJ1-2; 9 nucleotides match TRBD1. Unmatched junction bases numbered 9, after V lost 6 bases and J lost 7 bases. The CDR3 is made up of 14 amino acids. The germline V gene encodes CDR1 MNHNY and CDR2 SVGAGI (reference sequence). The CDR3 region has the DNA TGTGCCAGCAGCCCGACAGGGGGAGGGACTGGCTACACCTTC. Residues: CASSPTGGGTGYTF.

This clone was seen only once. The gene calls are TRBV7-7 and TRBJ2-1; 7 bases are a match to TRBD2. Germline loops: CDR1 SSHAT, CDR2 FNYEAQ (reference sequence). This CDR3 comprises 17 residues. Germline trimming cut 2 bases from V and 0 bases from J; bases unmatched to any gene: 7. The DNA of the CDR3 is TGTGCCAGCAGCTTACTAGCGGTTACCAGCTCCTACAATGAGCAGTTCTTC. Translated: CASSLLAVTSSYNEQFF.

The gene calls are TRBV11-3 and TRBJ2-2; weak D call: TRBD2 (5 bases). Germline V gene data show CDR1 as SGHNT and CDR2 as YENEEA. This CDR3 comprises 17 residues. V gave up 5 bases and J gave up 2 bases, with 18 bases separating them. This CDR3 reads CASSPSSGYPNTGELFF. CDR3 bases: TGTGCCAGCAGCCCATCATCGGGGTATCCCAACACCGGGGAGCTGTTTTTT. Filled out from reference TRBV11-3 and TRBJ2-2, the complete variable domain reads EAGVVQSPRYKIIEKKQPVAFWCNPISGHNTLYWYLQNLGQGPELLIRYENEEAVDDSQLPKDRFSAERLKGVDSTLKIQPAELGDSAVYLCASSPSSGYPNTGELFFGEGSRLTVL.

The J gene is TRBJ1-2, the V gene TRBV5-4; D not resolved. Trimming cost V 0 bases and J 4 bases, with 4 bases left between them. CDR1 and CDR2 from the germline V gene are SGHNT and YYREEE (reference sequence). The CDR3 has 12 amino acids. CDR3 loop: CASSLDGYGYTF. CDR3 nucleotides: TGTGCCAGCAGCTTGGACGGCTATGGCTACACCTTC.

The chain is built from TRBV7-6 and TRBJ2-2, with D maybe TRBD2 (7 bases). This CDR3 contains 16 residues. Per the germline V gene, CDR1 is SGHVS and CDR2 is FNYEAQ. V shed 4 bases and J shed 7 bases, with 19 bases lying between them. Here the CDR3 DNA reads TGTGCCAGCAGCTCCTCCCTGGGGGAGGGGGTCGGGGAGCTGTTTTTT. Amino acids: CASSSSLGEGVGELFF.

V usage is TRBV28 and J usage is TRBJ2-5; D possibly corresponds to TRBD2 (5 bases). The V gene's germline CDR1 is MDHEN and CDR2 SYDVKM. The CDR3 runs 11 residues. Trimming left V 5 bases short and J 5 bases short, with 6 bases between. The CDR3, as DNA: TGTGCCAGCAGTACGGGGGAGACCCAGTACTTC. It encodes CASSTGETQYF.

The sample holds a few counts of this clone. The V and J genes are TRBV28 and TRBJ2-2; D remains ambiguous. Trimming stripped 6 bases from V and 0 bases from J, with 11 bases between. The CDR3 contains 15 residues. Germline CDR1 is MDHEN and CDR2 is SYDVKM. CDR3 nucleotides: TGTGCCAGCAGCCCAACTGCCTCGAACACCGGGGAGCTGTTTTTT. This gives the protein CASSPTASNTGELFF.

The chain has TRBV19 and TRBJ2-5; a possible D gene is TRBD1 (7 bases). Deletions cut 5 bases from V and 5 bases from J, with 15 bases between. This CDR3 region has 14 residues. CDR1 and CDR2 (germline): LNHDA, SQIVND (reference sequence). The CDR3 loop reads CASSGGTVEETQYF. For the CDR3, the DNA is TGTGCCAGTAGTGGCGGGACAGTCGAGGAGACCCAGTACTTC. Supplemented by reference TRBV19 and TRBJ2-5, the full variable domain reads DGGITQSPKYLFRKEGQNVTLSCEQNLNHDAMYWYRQDPGQGLRLIYYSQIVNDFQKGDIAEGYSVSREKKESFPLTVTSAQKNPTAFYLCASSGGTVEETQYFGPGTRLLVL.

The rearrangement links TRBV5-1 to TRBJ2-1; 8 bases line up with TRBD1. CDR3 length equals 15 residues. After removal of 3 bases from V and 9 bases from J, the junction contained 11 bases not matched to a gene. Germline lookup yields CDR1 SGHRS and CDR2 YFSETQ. CDR3 bases: TGCGCCAGCAGCTCCTTACCGGGACAGGATGCTGAGCAGTTCTTC. Residues: CASSSLPGQDAEQFF.

This sequence joins TRBV15 and TRBJ2-2, with TRBD1 as a possible D gene (7 bases). V gave up 1 base and J gave up 5 bases, with 11 bases separating them. Germline V gene lookup returns CDR1 LNHNV and CDR2 YYDKDF (reference sequence). The CDR3 is 15 amino acids. The CDR3 DNA follows: TGTGCCACCAGCAGAGGACAGGGAGGAACCGGGGAGCTGTTTTTT. This gives the protein CATSRGQGGTGELFF.

J is TRBJ1-1 and V is TRBV11-2; maybe TRBD1 (5 bases). Germline V gene sequence: CDR1 SGHAT, CDR2 FQNNGV. V was shortened by 0 bases and J by 4 bases, with 9 bases between the two germline ends. This CDR3 region has 14 residues. This CDR3 reads CASSLERGATEAFF. CDR3 bases: TGTGCCAGCAGCTTAGAACGCGGGGCCACTGAAGCTTTCTTT.